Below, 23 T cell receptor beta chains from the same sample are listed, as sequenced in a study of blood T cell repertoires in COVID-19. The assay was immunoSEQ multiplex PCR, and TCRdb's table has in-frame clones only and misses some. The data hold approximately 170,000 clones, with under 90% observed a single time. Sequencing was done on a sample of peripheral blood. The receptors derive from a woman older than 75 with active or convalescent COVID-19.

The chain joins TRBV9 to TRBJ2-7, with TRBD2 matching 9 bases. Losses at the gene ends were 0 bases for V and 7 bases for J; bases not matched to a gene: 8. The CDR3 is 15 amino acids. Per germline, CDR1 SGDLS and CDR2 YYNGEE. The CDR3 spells CASSVALAGVGEQYF. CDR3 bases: TGTGCCAGCAGCGTAGCGTTAGCGGGAGTGGGGGAGCAGTACTTC. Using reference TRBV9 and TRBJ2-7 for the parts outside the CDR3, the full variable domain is DSGVTQTPKHLITATGQRVTLRCSPRSGDLSVYWYQQSLDQGLQFLIQYYNGEERAKGNILERFSAQQFPDLHSELNLSSLELGDSALYFCASSVALAGVGEQYFGPGTRLTVT.

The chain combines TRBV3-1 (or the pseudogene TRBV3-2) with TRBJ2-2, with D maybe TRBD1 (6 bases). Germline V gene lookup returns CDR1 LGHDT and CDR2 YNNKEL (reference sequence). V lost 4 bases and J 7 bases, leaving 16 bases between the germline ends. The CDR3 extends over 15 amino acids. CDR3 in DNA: TGTGCCAGCAGCCTTTTACTTGGGGGCCGCGGGGAGCTGTTTTTT. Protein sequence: CASSLLLGGRGELFF.

Here the CDR3 reads CASSSPGLHTGELFF. The DNA for the CDR3 is TGTGCCAGCAGCTCTCCGGGACTACACACCGGGGAGCTGTTTTTT. The chain links TRBV7-2 to TRBJ2-2, with TRBD2 matching over 7 bases. This CDR3 contains 15 residues. Trimming cost V 4 bases and J 3 bases; bases outside gene matches: 5. Germline CDR1 reads SGHTA; CDR2 reads FQGNSA.

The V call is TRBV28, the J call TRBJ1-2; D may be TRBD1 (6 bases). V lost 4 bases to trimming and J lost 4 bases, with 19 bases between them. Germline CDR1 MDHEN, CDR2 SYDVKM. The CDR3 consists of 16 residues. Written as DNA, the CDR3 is TGTGCCAGCAGTTCCCCAGCGGCAGGGGCCACCTATGGCTACACCTTC. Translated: CASSSPAAGATYGYTF.

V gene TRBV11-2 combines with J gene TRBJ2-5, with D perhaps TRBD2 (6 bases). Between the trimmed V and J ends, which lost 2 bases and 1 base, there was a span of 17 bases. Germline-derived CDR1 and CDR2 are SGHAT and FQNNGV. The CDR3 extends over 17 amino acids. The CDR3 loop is CASSLILGGNIQETQYF. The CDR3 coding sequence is TGTGCCAGCAGCTTAATATTAGGAGGGAACATCCAAGAGACCCAGTACTTC. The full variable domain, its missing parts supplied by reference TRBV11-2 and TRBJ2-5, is EAGVAQSPRYKIIEKRQSVAFWCNPISGHATLYWYQQILGQGPKLLIQFQNNGVVDDSQLPKDRFSAERLKGVDSTLKIQPAKLEDSAVYLCASSLILGGNIQETQYFGPGTRLLVL.

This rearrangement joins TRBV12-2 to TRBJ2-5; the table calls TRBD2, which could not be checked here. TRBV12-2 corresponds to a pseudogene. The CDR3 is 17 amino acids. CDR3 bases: TGTGCAAGTCGCAGGACTAGCGTTTGCCACCCCCGGGAGACCCAGTACTTC. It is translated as CASRRTSVCHPRETQYF.

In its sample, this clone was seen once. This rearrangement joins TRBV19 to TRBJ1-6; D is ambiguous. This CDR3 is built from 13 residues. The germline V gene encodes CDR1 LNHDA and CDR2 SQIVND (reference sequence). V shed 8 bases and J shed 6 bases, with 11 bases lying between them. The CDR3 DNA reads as TGTGCCAGTCGGGAGGCTCTTAATTCACCCCTCCACTTT. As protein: CASREALNSPLHF. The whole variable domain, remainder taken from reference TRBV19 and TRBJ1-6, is DGGITQSPKYLFRKEGQNVTLSCEQNLNHDAMYWYRQDPGQGLRLIYYSQIVNDFQKGDIAEGYSVSREKKESFPLTVTSAQKNPTAFYLCASREALNSPLHFGNGTRLTVT.

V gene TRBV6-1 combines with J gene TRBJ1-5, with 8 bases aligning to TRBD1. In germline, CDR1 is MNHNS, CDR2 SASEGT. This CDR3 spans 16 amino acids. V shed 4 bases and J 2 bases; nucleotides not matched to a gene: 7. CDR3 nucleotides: TGTGCCAGCAGTGCCCCCCGACAGGGGCGCAATCAGCCCCAGCATTTT. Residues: CASSAPRQGRNQPQHF.

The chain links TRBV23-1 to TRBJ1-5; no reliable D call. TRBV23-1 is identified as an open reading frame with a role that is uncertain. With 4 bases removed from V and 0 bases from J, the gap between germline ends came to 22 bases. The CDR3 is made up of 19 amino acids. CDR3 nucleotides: TGCGCCAGCAGTCCCCTCGGACTCCCAAGACCTTATAGCAATCAGCCCCAGCATTTT. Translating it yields CASSPLGLPRPYSNQPQHF.

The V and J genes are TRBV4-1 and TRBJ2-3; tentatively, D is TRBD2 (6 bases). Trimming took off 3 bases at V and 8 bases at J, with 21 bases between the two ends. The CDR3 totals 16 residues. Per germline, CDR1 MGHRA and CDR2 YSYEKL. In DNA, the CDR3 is TGCGCCAGCAGCCAGGCTACGGGACTCAATCCAGGTACGCAGTATTTT. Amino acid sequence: CASSQATGLNPGTQYF.

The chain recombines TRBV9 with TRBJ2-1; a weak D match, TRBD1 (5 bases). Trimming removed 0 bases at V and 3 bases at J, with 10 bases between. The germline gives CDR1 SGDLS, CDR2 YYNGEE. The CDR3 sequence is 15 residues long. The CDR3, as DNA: TGTGCCAGCAGCGTAGATCCAGGGCTCTACAATGAGCAGTTCTTC. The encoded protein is CASSVDPGLYNEQFF.

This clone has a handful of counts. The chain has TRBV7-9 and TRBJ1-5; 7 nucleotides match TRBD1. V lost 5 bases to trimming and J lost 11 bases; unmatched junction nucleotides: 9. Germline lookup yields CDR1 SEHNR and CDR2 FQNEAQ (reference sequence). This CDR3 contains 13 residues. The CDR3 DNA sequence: TGTGCCAGCAGCCCCTGGGACAGTTTGTCCCAGCATTTT. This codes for CASSPWDSLSQHF.

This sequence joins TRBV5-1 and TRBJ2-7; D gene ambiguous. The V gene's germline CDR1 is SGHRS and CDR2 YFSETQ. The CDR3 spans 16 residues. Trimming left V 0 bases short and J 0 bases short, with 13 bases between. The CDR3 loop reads CASSLVPAPSSYEQYF. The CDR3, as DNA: TGCGCCAGCAGCTTGGTCCCAGCGCCTAGCTCCTACGAGCAGTACTTC.

CDR3 region: CASSGRQGAVAGELFF. The DNA of the CDR3 is TGCGCCAGCAGCGGAAGACAGGGGGCGGTGGCCGGGGAGCTGTTTTTT. The chain is built from TRBV5-1 and TRBJ2-2, with TRBD1 matching over 10 bases. V shed 4 bases, J shed 6 bases, and the junction held 9 bases outside the gene matches. Germline loops: CDR1 SGHRS, CDR2 YFSETQ. The CDR3 extends over 16 amino acids.

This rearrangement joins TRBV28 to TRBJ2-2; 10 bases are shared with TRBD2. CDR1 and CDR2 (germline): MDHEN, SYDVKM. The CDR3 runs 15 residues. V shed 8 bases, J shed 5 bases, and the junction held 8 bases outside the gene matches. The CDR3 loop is CASGASGRGTGELFF. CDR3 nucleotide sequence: TGTGCCAGCGGAGCTAGCGGGAGAGGAACCGGGGAGCTGTTTTTT.

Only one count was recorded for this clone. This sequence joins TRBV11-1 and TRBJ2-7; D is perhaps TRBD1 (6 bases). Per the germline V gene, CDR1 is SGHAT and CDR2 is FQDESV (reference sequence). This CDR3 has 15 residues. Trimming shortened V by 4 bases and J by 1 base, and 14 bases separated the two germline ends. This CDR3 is CASSWGRGSSYEQYF. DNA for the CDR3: TGTGCCAGCAGCTGGGGGCGAGGGAGTTCCTACGAGCAGTACTTC.

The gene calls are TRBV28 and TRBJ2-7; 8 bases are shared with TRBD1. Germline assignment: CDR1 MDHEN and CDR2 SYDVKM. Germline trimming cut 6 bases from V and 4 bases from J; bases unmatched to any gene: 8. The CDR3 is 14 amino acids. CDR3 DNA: TGTGCCAGCAGCTCTGGACAGGGAAAGTACGAGCAGTACTTC. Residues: CASSSGQGKYEQYF.

This CDR3 is CATSRDRGQGNRYTF. CDR3 coding DNA: TGTGCCACCAGCAGAGATCGAGGGCAGGGGAATCGCTACACCTTC. V and J are TRBV15 and TRBJ1-2, with a tentative D call TRBD1 (6 bases). With 0 bases removed from V and 9 bases from J, the gap between germline ends came to 17 bases. This CDR3 is built from 15 residues. Germline CDR1 and CDR2: LNHNV and YYDKDF (reference sequence).

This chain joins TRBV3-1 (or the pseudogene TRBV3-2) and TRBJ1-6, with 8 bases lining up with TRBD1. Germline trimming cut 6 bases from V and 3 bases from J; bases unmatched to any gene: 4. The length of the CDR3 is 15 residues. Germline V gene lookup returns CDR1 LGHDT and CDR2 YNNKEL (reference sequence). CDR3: CASRPGGIYNSPLHF. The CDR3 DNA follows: TGTGCCAGCAGACCAGGGGGCATCTATAATTCACCCCTCCACTTT.

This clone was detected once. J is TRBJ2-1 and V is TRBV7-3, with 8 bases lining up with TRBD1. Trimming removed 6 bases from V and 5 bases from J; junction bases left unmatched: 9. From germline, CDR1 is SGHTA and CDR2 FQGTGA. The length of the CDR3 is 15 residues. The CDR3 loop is CASRSGQALDNEQFF. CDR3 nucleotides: TGTGCCAGCAGATCGGGACAGGCACTCGACAATGAGCAGTTCTTC.

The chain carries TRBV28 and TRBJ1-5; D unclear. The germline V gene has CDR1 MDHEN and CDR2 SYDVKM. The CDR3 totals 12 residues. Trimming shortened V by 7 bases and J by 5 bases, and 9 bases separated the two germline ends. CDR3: CASIGEYQPQHF. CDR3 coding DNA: TGTGCCAGCATCGGGGAGTATCAGCCCCAGCATTTT. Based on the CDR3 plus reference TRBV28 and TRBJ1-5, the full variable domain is DVKVTQSSRYLVKRTGEKVFLECVQDMDHENMFWYRQDPGLGLRLIYFSYDVKMKEKGDIPEGYSVSREKKERFSLILESASTNQTSMYLCASIGEYQPQHFGDGTRLSIL.

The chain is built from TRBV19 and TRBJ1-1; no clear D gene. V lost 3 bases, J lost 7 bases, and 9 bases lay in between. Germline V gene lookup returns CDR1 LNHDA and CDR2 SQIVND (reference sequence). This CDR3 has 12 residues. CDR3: CASSISYSEAFF. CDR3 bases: TGTGCCAGTAGTATCTCGTACAGTGAAGCTTTCTTT.

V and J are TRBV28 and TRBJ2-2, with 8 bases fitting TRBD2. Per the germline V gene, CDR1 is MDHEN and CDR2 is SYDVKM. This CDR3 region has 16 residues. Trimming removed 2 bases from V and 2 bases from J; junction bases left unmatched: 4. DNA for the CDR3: TGTGCCAGCAGTTTAGTCACTAGCGGTAACACCGGGGAGCTGTTTTTT. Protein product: CASSLVTSGNTGELFF. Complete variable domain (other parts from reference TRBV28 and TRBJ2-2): DVKVTQSSRYLVKRTGEKVFLECVQDMDHENMFWYRQDPGLGLRLIYFSYDVKMKEKGDIPEGYSVSREKKERFSLILESASTNQTSMYLCASSLVTSGNTGELFFGEGSRLTVL.